This T cell receptor beta chain was recorded in a study of shared clonotypes between healthy human individuals. Trimming removed 3 bases at V and 2 bases at J, with 5 bases between. The germline V gene has CDR1 GTSNPN and CDR2 SVGIG (reference sequence). This CDR3 contains 11 residues. Each subset's genomic DNA was split evenly across several immunoSEQ plates. When replicate PCRs were run on sorted subsets, they used approximately 210 ng DNA, 28,000 or so T cell genomes. TCRdb's copy holds only in-frame clones and misses some; the assay was immunoSEQ multiplex PCR. The profile shows more than 2,000,000 clones, about 92% of them singletons. This clone was seen only once. Its antigen is undetermined. Study-wide results and limits: Relative to memory subsets, naive subsets generally showed larger estimated richness.

This chain connects TRBV30 to TRBJ2-7; no clear D gene. The TCR originated in a man aged 18 to 35 in good health. Some clones in this sample may be carry-over from other donors' samples. Sequences were obtained from naive CD4+ T cells from PBMCs. The subset: CD45RA+ positively selected. This CDR3 reads CAWRETYEQYF. DNA of the CDR3: TGTGCCTGGAGGGAAACCTACGAGCAGTACTTC. Complete variable domain (other parts from reference TRBV30 and TRBJ2-7): SQTIHQWPATLVQPVGSPLSLECTVEGTSNPNLYWYRQAAGRGLQLLFYSVGIGQISSEVPQNLSASRPQDRQFILSSKKLLLSDSGFYLCAWRETYEQYFGPGTRLTVT.